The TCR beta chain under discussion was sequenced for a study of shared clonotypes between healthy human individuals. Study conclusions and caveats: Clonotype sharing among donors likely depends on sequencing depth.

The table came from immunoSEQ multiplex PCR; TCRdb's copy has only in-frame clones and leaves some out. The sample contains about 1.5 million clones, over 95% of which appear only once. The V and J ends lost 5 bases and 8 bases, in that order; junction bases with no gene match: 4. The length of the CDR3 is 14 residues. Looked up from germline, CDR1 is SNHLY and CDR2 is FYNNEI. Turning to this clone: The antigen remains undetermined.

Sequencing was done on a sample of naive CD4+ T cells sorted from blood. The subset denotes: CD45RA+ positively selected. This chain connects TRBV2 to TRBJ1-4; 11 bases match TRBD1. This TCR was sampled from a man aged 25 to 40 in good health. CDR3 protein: CASSMDRGHEKLFF. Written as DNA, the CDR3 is TGTGCCAGCAGTATGGACAGGGGGCACGAAAAACTGTTTTTT.